Listed below are T cell receptor beta chains from one sample, sequenced in a study of OX40 agonist ivuxolimab in advanced cancers. Data came from immunoSEQ multiplex PCR; TCRdb stores just in-frame clones and leaves some out. The table shows roughly 36,000 clones, with about 82% occurring only once. Sequencing was performed on CD4+ or CD8+ T cells sorted from blood, taken in a trial of the OX40 agonist ivuxolimab. The receptor source for this set is an adult with an advanced solid tumor such as melanoma, head and neck, liver or kidney cancer. Both conserved end residues are part of each CDR3. The D gene is left open where the match is weak. The listing skips clone size in some rows; elsewhere it reads once, few, many or a size class.

TRBV9	-	TRBJ2-5	-	TGTGCCAGCAGCGTAGAAGGGGCCGAGACCCAGTACTTC	CASSVEGAETQYF
TRBV2	medium-sized	TRBJ1-1	-	TGTGCCAGCAGGTACAGGGTTGGCACTGAAGCTTTCTTT	CASRYRVGTEAFF
TRBV6-1	few	TRBJ1-2	-	TGTGCCAGCAGTGAAGAGGTCCGACCACACGGGGGCTACACCTTC	CASSEEVRPHGGYTF
TRBV5-5	-	TRBJ1-6	TRBD1	TGTGCCAGCAGCACAATTGGGACAGTTAATAATTCACCCCTCCACTTT	CASSTIGTVNNSPLHF
TRBV15	-	TRBJ2-1	-	TGTGCCACCAGCACCGTCGGGGTGGCGGAGGAGCAGTTCTTC	CATSTVGVAEEQFF
TRBV11-2	-	TRBJ2-3	-	TGTGCCAGCAGCCTCGACCTCAAGGGGACAGATACGCAGTATTTT	CASSLDLKGTDTQYF
TRBV30	once	TRBJ2-3	-	TGTGCCTGCCGGGGATCTAGCACAGATACGCAGTATTTT	CACRGSSTDTQYF
TRBV4-1	medium-sized	TRBJ2-1	-	TGCGCCAGCAGCCAGGAGGACCCAGCGTGGGAGCAGTTCTTC	CASSQEDPAWEQFF
TRBV5-6	-	TRBJ2-5	TRBD1	TGTGCCAGCAGCTCGGCGGACAGGACCCAAGAGACCCAGTACTTC	CASSSADRTQETQYF
TRBV7-9	-	TRBJ2-1	TRBD2	TGTGCCAGCAGCCCCTGGGGACTAGCGGGAGGAGGTTATGAGCAGTTCTTC	CASSPWGLAGGGYEQFF
TRBV15	many	TRBJ1-5	-	TGTGCCACCAGCAGAGATACTCTGGAGCCCCAGCATTTT	CATSRDTLEPQHF
TRBV19	-	TRBJ1-1	TRBD1	TGTGCCAGTAGTGACAGGGCTGGGACTGAAGCTTTCTTT	CASSDRAGTEAFF
TRBV29-1	-	TRBJ2-7	-	TGCAGCGTTACGTTCACTTCCCCAAGGGAGCAGTACTTC	CSVTFTSPREQYF
TRBV4-1	few	TRBJ1-5	-	TGCGCCAGCAGCACGCAAAATCAGCCCCAGCATTTT	CASSTQNQPQHF
TRBV7-9	-	TRBJ1-1	-	TGTGCCACCAAAAGTGAAGGGAACACTGAAGCTTTCTTT	CATKSEGNTEAFF
TRBV28	-	TRBJ1-1	TRBD1	TGTGCCAGCAGTTTCCGACCTTACAGGGGCCAAGACCTAGTCGCTGAAGCTTTCTTT	CASSFRPYRGQDLVAEAFF
TRBV6-1	-	TRBJ2-2	TRBD2	TGTGCCAGCAGTGAAGGGACTAGCGACACCGGGGAGCTGTTTTTT	CASSEGTSDTGELFF
TRBV6-5	-	TRBJ2-1	-	TGTGCCATCGGACCGGACGGCGGGAAGAACAATGAGCAGTTCTTC	CAIGPDGGKNNEQFF
TRBV4-3	medium-sized	TRBJ1-1	TRBD1	TGCGCCAGCAGCCCCACCGGGACAGGATTCACTGAAGCTTTCTTT	CASSPTGTGFTEAFF
TRBV19	-	TRBJ2-5	-	TGTGCCAGTACTGTATCAGCCTGGCAAGAGACCCAGTACTTC	CASTVSAWQETQYF
TRBV13	-	TRBJ2-3	-	-	CASSWGLALAQIRSIF
TRBV4-1	few	TRBJ1-5	-	TGCGCCAGCAGCCAAGATTTCAGAACAGGGAAACAGCCCCAGCATTTT	CASSQDFRTGKQPQHF
TRBV30	-	TRBJ2-7	-	TGTGCCTGGAACATAGGCGGCTACGAGCAGTACTTC	CAWNIGGYEQYF
TRBV28	-	TRBJ2-6	-	TGTGCCAGCAGTTTAATGAATTCTGGGGCCAACGTCCTGACTTTC	CASSLMNSGANVLTF
TRBV10-3	-	TRBJ1-1	-	TGTGCCATCAGTGATTTTCAGGGGTTGAAAGCTTTCTTT	CAISDFQGLKAFF
TRBV7-2	-	TRBJ1-1	-	TGTGCCAGCAGCTTAGAAAGGTTCAGGGTGGGGACTGAAGCTTTCTTT	CASSLERFRVGTEAFF
TRBV10-3	-	TRBJ2-1	TRBD2	TGTGCCACTGGGACTAGCGGGAATGAGCAGTTCTTC	CATGTSGNEQFF
TRBV10-1	-	TRBJ2-3	TRBD1	TGCGCCAGCAGTGAGTCGATCCAGGGGGCCGATACGCAGTATTTT	CASSESIQGADTQYF
TRBV7-2	-	TRBJ2-3	TRBD1	TGTGCCAGCAGTTTGGACAGGGGCGGGGCAGATACGCAGTATTTT	CASSLDRGGADTQYF
TRBV25-1	once	TRBJ2-2	-	TGTGCCAGCAGTGAATTTACAGCCGGGGAGCTGTTTTTT	CASSEFTAGELFF
TRBV18	-	TRBJ2-2	-	TGTGCCAGCTCGGAGAGGAACACCGGGGAGCTGTTTTTT	CASSERNTGELFF
TRBV4-1	-	TRBJ2-2	TRBD2	TGCGCCAGCAGCCGGACTAGCAACCCCGGGGAGCTGTTTTTT	CASSRTSNPGELFF
TRBV30	-	TRBJ2-3	-	TGTGCCTGGAGCGCGCGGACTACCACGCAGTATTTT	CAWSARTTTQYF
TRBV6-1	-	TRBJ2-1	-	TGTGCCAGCAAGGGGTCGGTACACAATGAGCAGTTCTTC	CASKGSVHNEQFF
TRBV27	-	TRBJ2-2	-	TGTGCCAGCAGTGTGAACACCGGGGAGCTGTTTTTT	CASSVNTGELFF
TRBV4-1	-	TRBJ1-4	-	TGCGCCAGCAACCACGGCGGGACGGCTGAAAAACTGTTTTTT	CASNHGGTAEKLFF
TRBV21-1	-	TRBJ2-5	-	TGTGCCAGCAGCCGGCCAATTTCCGAAGAGACCCAGTACTTC	CASSRPISEETQYF
TRBV4-1	-	TRBJ2-3	-	TGCGCCAGCCGGGGGTTATACACAGATACGCAGTATTTT	CASRGLYTDTQYF
TRBV2	once	TRBJ1-1	TRBD1	TGTGCCAGCACTCAAGCGGTAGGACAGGGAAGCCCTGAAGCTTTCTTT	CASTQAVGQGSPEAFF
TRBV9	medium-sized	TRBJ2-2	TRBD2	TGTGCCAGCAGCCCCGTAGCGGGAGCGACCACCGGGGAGCTGTTTTTT	CASSPVAGATTGELFF
TRBV7-9	-	TRBJ1-1	-	TGTGCCAGCAGCTTAGCGGGCAGGTTGGCTGAAGCTTTCTTT	CASSLAGRLAEAFF
TRBV6-4	many	TRBJ1-6	TRBD1	TGTGCCAGCAGTGACTCGAAACAGGGGACTAATTCACCCCTCCACTTT	CASSDSKQGTNSPLHF
TRBV6-5	-	TRBJ1-2	-	TGTGCCAGCAGAGGAGGAAACTATGGCTACACCTTC	CASRGGNYGYTF
TRBV7-9	once	TRBJ1-6	-	TGTGCCAGCAGCTTGGACTCCTATAATTCACCCCTCCACTTT	CASSLDSYNSPLHF
TRBV6-6	-	TRBJ1-1	-	TGTGCCAGCGCCTCGGGGAAGAGGAACACTGAAGCTTTCTTT	CASASGKRNTEAFF
TRBV11-3	-	TRBJ2-7	TRBD2	TGTGCCAGCAGCTTATTCCTAGCGGGAGCGGGCGAGCAGTACTTC	CASSLFLAGAGEQYF
TRBV7-9	-	TRBJ1-2	-	TGTGCCAGCAGCTCCCTTAGGAACTATGGCTACACCTTC	CASSSLRNYGYTF
TRBV4-2	-	TRBJ2-1	TRBD2	TGTGCCAGCAGCCAAGAGGGGACTAGCGGGAGGGCCGTTGGAGGTTACAATGAGCAGTTCTTC	CASSQEGTSGRAVGGYNEQFF
TRBV5-8	-	TRBJ2-7	-	TGTGCCAGCAGCTTGGCAAGAGGCCCCGGGTTTTTC	CASSLARGPGFF
TRBV11-2	-	TRBJ1-2	-	TGTGCCAGCAGCTCAGAGGGCCCCTCCGGTGGCTACACCTTC	CASSSEGPSGGYTF
TRBV28	-	TRBJ2-6	-	TGTGCCAGCAGTTCGTGGACGGCGGCTTTCTCTGGGGCCAACGTCCTGACTTTC	CASSSWTAAFSGANVLTF
TRBV6-5	-	TRBJ2-5	TRBD2	TGTGCCAGCAGTTACCGGGGACTAGCGGGAGGACTCACCCAGTACTTC	CASSYRGLAGGLTQYF
TRBV11-2	-	TRBJ1-1	TRBD1	TGTGCCAGCAGCCCACAGGGGGCGGGCACTGAAGCTTTCTTT	CASSPQGAGTEAFF